This T cell receptor beta chain was sequenced for a study of blood T cells in healthy people across ages. Next came a second PCR, run for roughly 6 to 11 cycles, which used a sample-barcoded 5' primer along with a J-beta primer mix. From the 5' RACE reads, TCRdb called clonotypes with MiXCR, one entry per CDR3 protein. Of under 1,000,000 distinct CDR3 sequences detected, 35% to 40% appear once; the ten largest clones hold roughly 13%. V lost 3 bases and J lost 4; bases outside the gene matches: 5. Per the germline V gene, CDR1 is LGHNA and CDR2 is YSLEER. CDR3 size: 14 residues. Comment on this clonotype: The antigen is not known.

Broader study findings: TCR beta diversity per million T cells fell roughly linearly with age.

Sequenced sample: blood. This chain connects TRBV4-3 to TRBJ1-1; 7 bases line up with TRBD1. The receptor was derived from a man aged 18-30 years in good health. The CDR3 DNA reads TGCGCCAGCAGCCACGTCGACAGGGCCACTGAAGCTTTCTTT. It specifies CASSHVDRATEAFF.